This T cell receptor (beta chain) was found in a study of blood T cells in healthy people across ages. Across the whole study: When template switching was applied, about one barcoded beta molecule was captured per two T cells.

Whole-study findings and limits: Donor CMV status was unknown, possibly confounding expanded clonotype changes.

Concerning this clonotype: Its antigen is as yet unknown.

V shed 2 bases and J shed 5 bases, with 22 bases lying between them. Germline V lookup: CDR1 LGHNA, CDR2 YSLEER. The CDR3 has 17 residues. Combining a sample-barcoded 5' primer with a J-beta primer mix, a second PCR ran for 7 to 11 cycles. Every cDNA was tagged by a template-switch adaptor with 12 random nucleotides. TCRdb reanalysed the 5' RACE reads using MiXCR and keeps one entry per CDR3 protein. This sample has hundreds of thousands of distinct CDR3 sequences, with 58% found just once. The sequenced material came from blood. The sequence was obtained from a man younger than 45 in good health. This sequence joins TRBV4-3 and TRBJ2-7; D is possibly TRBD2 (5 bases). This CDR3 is CASSQRPLQRTLNEQYF. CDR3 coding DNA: TGCGCCAGCAGCCAACGCCCCCTCCAGCGGACCCTAAACGAGCAGTACTTC.